The 2 T cell receptor beta chains listed next were all sequenced from one sample in a study of control samples from healthy donors and cancer patients. TCRdb's copy holds only in-frame clones and misses some; the assay was immunoSEQ multiplex PCR. Among some 110,000 clones listed, 83% were seen once. The sample comprised blood. Receptor source: a woman in her 50s in good health.

V usage is TRBV7-2 and J usage is TRBJ1-4, with D possibly matching TRBD1 (6 bases). Between the trimmed V and J ends, which lost 5 bases and 7 bases, there was a span of 20 bases. The CDR3 has 16 residues. Germline CDR1 reads SGHTA; CDR2 reads FQGNSA. In nucleotides, the CDR3 is TGTGCCAGCAGCCCCGGGGGGAGGCAGGGGAGTGAAAAACTGTTTTTT. Translating it yields CASSPGGRQGSEKLFF.

This clone showed up just a few times. CDR3 sequence: CASSLGGGVDEQYF. The CDR3 nucleotides read TGTGCCAGCAGCTTGGGCGGGGGTGTCGACGAGCAGTACTTC. The chain employs TRBV5-4 and TRBJ2-7; 7 nucleotides match TRBD2. V was clipped by 0 bases and J by 5 bases; unmatched bases: 5. The CDR3 covers 14 residues. Germline V gene lookup returns CDR1 SGHNT and CDR2 YYREEE (reference sequence).